Listed here are 13 T cell receptor beta chains from one sample, sequenced in a study of blood T cell repertoires in COVID-19. Measured with immunoSEQ multiplex PCR; TCRdb has only the in-frame clones, and not every one. The sample records hundreds of thousands of clones, roughly nine tenths being singletons. Sample: peripheral blood. These receptors were taken from a man between 35 and 55 years old with acute or convalescent COVID-19.

The rearrangement uses TRBV27 and TRBJ2-7, with 7 bases aligning to TRBD2. CDR1 and CDR2 from the germline V gene are MNHEY and SMNVEV (reference sequence). This CDR3 has 13 amino acids. J was trimmed by 3 bases and V by 4 bases; bases with no gene match: 3. The CDR3 sequence is CASSYAGDYEQYF. CDR3 in DNA: TGTGCCAGCAGTTACGCGGGGGACTACGAGCAGTACTTC.

V and J are TRBV29-1 and TRBJ2-7; 9 bases line up with TRBD1. After removal of 3 bases from V and 5 bases from J, the junction contained 8 bases not matched to a gene. This CDR3 is built from 14 residues. CDR1 SQVTM and CDR2 ANQGSEA come from the germline V gene. CDR3 region: CSVDAGTGTHEQYF. CDR3 nucleotide sequence: TGCAGCGTTGACGCCGGGACAGGGACCCACGAGCAGTACTTC.

The rearrangement joins TRBV7-8 to TRBJ2-7; maybe TRBD2 (6 bases). The CDR3 is 15 amino acids. Germline V gene sequence: CDR1 SGHVS, CDR2 FQNEAQ. V was shortened by 5 bases and J by 11 bases, with 25 bases between the two germline ends. The CDR3 reads CASSPTGPQARGEYF. In nucleotides, the CDR3 is TGTGCCAGCAGCCCCACCGGGCCTCAGGCGCGGGGCGAGTACTTC.

The table lists this clone with a count of one. V usage is TRBV5-1 and J usage is TRBJ2-5; tentatively, D is TRBD1 (5 bases). Per germline, CDR1 SGHRS and CDR2 YFSETQ. The ends were cut back, 0 bases at V and 2 bases at J, with 11 bases in the middle. The CDR3 has 15 amino acids. This CDR3 is CASSLVAGRQETQYF. The CDR3, as DNA: TGCGCCAGCAGCTTGGTGGCAGGGCGGCAAGAGACCCAGTACTTC.

V usage is TRBV6-5 and J usage is TRBJ1-5, with D tentatively TRBD1 (6 bases). The CDR3 is 13 residues long. V was pared by 6 bases and J by 7 bases, with 13 bases between. Per the germline V gene, CDR1 is MNHEY and CDR2 is SVGAGI. This CDR3 reads CASRGGGGQPQHF. In DNA, the CDR3 is TGTGCCAGCAGGGGTGGGGGCGGACAGCCCCAGCATTTT.

CDR3 region: CASSLLALEQFF. The DNA of the CDR3 is TGTGCCAGCAGCTTATTGGCTCTTGAGCAGTTCTTC. The V and J genes are TRBV7-2 and TRBJ2-1; no reliable D call. CDR1 and CDR2 from the germline V gene are SGHTA and FQGNSA. Trimming cost V 2 bases and J 9 bases, with 8 bases left between them. CDR3 length: 12 amino acids.

The rearrangement uses TRBV3-1 (or the pseudogene TRBV3-2) and TRBJ1-6; 8 bases line up with TRBD1. The CDR3 runs 18 residues. Germline V gene sequence: CDR1 LGHDT, CDR2 YNNKEL (reference sequence). The trim removed 2 bases at V and 4 bases at J, leaving 10 bases unmatched. The CDR3: CASSQPRCQGAYNSPLHF. DNA of the CDR3: TGTGCCAGCAGCCAACCCCGGTGTCAGGGGGCTTATAATTCACCCCTCCACTTT.

The V and J genes are TRBV11-2 and TRBJ1-1; TRBD1 matches at 8 bases. J gave up 4 bases and V 4 bases, and 8 bases lay outside the gene matches. The CDR3 spans 15 residues. In germline, CDR1 is SGHAT, CDR2 FQNNGV. The CDR3 bases are TGTGCCAGCAGCTATCGACCAGGGGGCTCCACTGAAGCTTTCTTT. This gives the protein CASSYRPGGSTEAFF.

This clone came up many times. The chain combines TRBV11-2 with TRBJ2-7; 8 bases agree with TRBD1. The V gene's germline CDR1 is SGHAT and CDR2 FQNNGV. This CDR3 has 15 residues. The V gene end was trimmed by 3 bases and the J gene end by 2 bases; junction bases not matched to a gene: 6. This CDR3 is CASSFFRQGTYEQYF. The CDR3, as DNA: TGTGCCAGCAGCTTCTTCCGACAGGGGACCTACGAGCAGTACTTC.

V is TRBV3-1 (or the pseudogene TRBV3-2) and J is TRBJ2-1; no reliable D call. Germline values: CDR1 LGHDT, CDR2 YNNKEL (reference sequence). The CDR3 length is 14 residues. The V end was cut by 0 bases, the J end by 5 bases, with 8 bases between. CDR3 nucleotide sequence: TGTGCCAGCAGCCAAGATTTGGTAGACAATGAGCAGTTCTTC. This sequence encodes CASSQDLVDNEQFF.

V is TRBV28 and J is TRBJ1-2; TRBD1 is a possible D gene (5 bases). Germline V CDR1 and CDR2: MDHEN, SYDVKM. The V end was cut by 5 bases, the J end by 5 bases, with 27 bases between. CDR3 length: 18 amino acids. CDR3 nucleotide sequence: TGTGCCAGCAGTCCGCCATCTACAGAGAATTGGGGCCCTTATGGCTACACCTTC. Its protein product is CASSPPSTENWGPYGYTF.

The chain employs TRBV21-1 and TRBJ2-7; the D call of TRBD2 is as the table states it, not checked on the DNA. TRBV21-1 constitutes a pseudogene. The CDR3 loop spans 15 amino acids. The CDR3 nucleotides read TGTGCCAGCAGCAAGGGGGGGACACAAGACTACGAGCAGTACTTC. As protein: CASSKGGTQDYEQYF.

The chain carries TRBV3-1 (or the pseudogene TRBV3-2) and TRBJ1-1; no reliable D call. The germline V gene encodes CDR1 LGHDT and CDR2 YNNKEL (reference sequence). The CDR3 is 16 residues long. V lost 4 bases and J 1 base, leaving 16 bases between the germline ends. The CDR3 DNA sequence: TGTGCCAGCAGCCCCGCTGCCCAGGCCTCGAACACTGAAGCTTTCTTT. Encoded protein: CASSPAAQASNTEAFF.